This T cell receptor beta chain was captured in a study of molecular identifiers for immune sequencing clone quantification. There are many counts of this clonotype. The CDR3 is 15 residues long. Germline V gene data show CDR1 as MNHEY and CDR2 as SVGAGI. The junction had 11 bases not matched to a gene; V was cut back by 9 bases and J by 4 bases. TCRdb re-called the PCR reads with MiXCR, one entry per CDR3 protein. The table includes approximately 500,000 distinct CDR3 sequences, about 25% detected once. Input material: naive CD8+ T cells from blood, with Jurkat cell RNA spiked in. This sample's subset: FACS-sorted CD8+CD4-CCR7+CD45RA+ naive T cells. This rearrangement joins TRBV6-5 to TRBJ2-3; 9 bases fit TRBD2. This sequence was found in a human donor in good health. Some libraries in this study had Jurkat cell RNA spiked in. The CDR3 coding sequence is TGTGCCAGTACCCCAGGCGGGGGGGCGTCAGATACGCAGTATTTT. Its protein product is CASTPGGGASDTQYF.